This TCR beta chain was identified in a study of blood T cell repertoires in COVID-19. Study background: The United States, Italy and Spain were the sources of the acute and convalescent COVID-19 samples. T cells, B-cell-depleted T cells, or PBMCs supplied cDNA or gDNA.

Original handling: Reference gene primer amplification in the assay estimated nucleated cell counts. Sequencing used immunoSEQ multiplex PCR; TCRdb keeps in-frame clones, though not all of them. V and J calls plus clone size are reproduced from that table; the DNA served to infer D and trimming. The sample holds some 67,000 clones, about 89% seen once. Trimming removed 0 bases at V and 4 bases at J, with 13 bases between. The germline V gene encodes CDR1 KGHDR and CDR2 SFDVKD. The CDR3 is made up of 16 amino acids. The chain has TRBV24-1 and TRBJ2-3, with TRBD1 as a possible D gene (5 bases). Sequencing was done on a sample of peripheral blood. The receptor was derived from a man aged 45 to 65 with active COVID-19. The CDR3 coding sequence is TGTGCCACCAGTGATTTGGACAGTGGACGGGCAGATACGCAGTATTTT. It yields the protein CATSDLDSGRADTQYF.